Sequencing of this TCR beta chain was carried out in a study of early T cells in non-severe SARS-CoV-2 infection. This clonotype was seen ten or more times. Unique molecular identifiers were added to individual cDNA molecules. TCRdb recomputed calls from the 5' RACE reads with MiXCR, one row per CDR3 protein. This table holds roughly 110,000 distinct CDR3 sequences, 11% found once. This CDR3 has 16 residues. Looked up from germline, CDR1 is SGHNT and CDR2 is YYREEE (reference sequence). Trimming left V 0 bases short and J 5 bases short, with 15 bases between. The V call is TRBV5-4, the J call TRBJ2-1; maybe TRBD1 (6 bases). Sequencing was done on a sample of whole blood. The sequence derives from an adult who was a healthcare worker with PCR-confirmed SARS-CoV-2 infection or an uninfected control (not recorded which). CDR3 region: CASSLGPGHRDNEQFF. CDR3 DNA: TGTGCCAGCAGCTTGGGTCCGGGACACAGGGACAATGAGCAGTTCTTC. Together with reference TRBV5-4 and TRBJ2-1, the CDR3 gives the full variable domain: ETGVTQSPTHLIKTRGQQVTLRCSSQSGHNTVSWYQQALGQGPQFIFQYYREEENGRGNFPPRFSGLQFPNYSSELNVNALELDDSALYLCASSLGPGHRDNEQFFGPGTRLTVL.